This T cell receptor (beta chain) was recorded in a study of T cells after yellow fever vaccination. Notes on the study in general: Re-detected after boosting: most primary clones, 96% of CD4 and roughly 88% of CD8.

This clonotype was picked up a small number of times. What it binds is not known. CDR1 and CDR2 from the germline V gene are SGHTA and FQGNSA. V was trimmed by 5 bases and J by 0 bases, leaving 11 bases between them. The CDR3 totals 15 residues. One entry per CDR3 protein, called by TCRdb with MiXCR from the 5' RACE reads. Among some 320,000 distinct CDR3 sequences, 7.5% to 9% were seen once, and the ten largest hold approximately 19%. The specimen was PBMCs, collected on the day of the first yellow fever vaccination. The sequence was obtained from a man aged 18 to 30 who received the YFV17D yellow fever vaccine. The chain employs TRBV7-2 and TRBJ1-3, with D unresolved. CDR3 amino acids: CASSRAASSGNTIYF. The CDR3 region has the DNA TGTGCCAGCAGCCGGGCCGCAAGCTCTGGAAACACCATATATTTT.